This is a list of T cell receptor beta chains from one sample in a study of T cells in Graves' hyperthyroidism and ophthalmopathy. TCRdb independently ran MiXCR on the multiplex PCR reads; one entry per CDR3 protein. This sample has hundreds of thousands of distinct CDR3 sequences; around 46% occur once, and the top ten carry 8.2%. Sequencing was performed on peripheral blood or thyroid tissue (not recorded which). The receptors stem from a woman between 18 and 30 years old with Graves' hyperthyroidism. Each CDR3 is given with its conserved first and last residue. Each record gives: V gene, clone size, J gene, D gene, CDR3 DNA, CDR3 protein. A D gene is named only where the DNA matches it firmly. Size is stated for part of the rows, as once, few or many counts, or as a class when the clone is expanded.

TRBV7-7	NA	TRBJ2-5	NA	TGTGCTAGCAGCTTAAAAGGGTGGCAGGAGACCCAGTACTTC	CASSLKGWQETQYF
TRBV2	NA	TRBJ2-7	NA	TGTGCCAGCGGTCTACCCGGCACAGCCCTCTTC	CASGLPGTALF
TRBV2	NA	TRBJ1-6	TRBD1	TGTGCCAGCAGTGTATACAGGGGAGATTCACCCCTCCACTTT	CASSVYRGDSPLHF
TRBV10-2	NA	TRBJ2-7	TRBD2	TGCGCCAGCAGTGAGCTAGCGGGCTACGAGCAGTACTTC	CASSELAGYEQYF
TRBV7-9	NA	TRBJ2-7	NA	TGTGCCAGCAGGGAGAGGAGCGACGAGCAGTACTTC	CASRERSDEQYF
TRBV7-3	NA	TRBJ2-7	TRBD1	TGTGCCAGCAGCTACTCCGGGACAGGGAACGAGCAGTACTTC	CASSYSGTGNEQYF
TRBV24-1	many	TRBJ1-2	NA	TGTGCCACCAGTCCCCCGGGATCCTATGGCTACACCTTC	CATSPPGSYGYTF
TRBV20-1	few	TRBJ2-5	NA	TGCAGTTCGACTGTTCAAGAGACCCAGTACTTC	CSSTVQETQYF
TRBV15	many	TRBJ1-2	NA	TGTGCCACCAGCAGGTTGACGGACTATGGCTACACCTTC	CATSRLTDYGYTF
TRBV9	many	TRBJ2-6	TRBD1	TGTGCCAGCAGCTCCGACAGGGTCGCTGGGGCCAACGTCCTGACTTTC	CASSSDRVAGANVLTF
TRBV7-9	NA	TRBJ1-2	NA	TGTGCCAGCAGCTCCCCATACACTAACTATGGCTACACCTTC	CASSSPYTNYGYTF
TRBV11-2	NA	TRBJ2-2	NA	TGTGCCAGCAGCTTAGACTGGACTCCCACCACCGGGGAGCTGTTTTTT	CASSLDWTPTTGELFF
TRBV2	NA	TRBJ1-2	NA	TGTGCCAGCAGTTGGACGAGTGATGGCTACACCTTC	CASSWTSDGYTF
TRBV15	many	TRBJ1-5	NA	TGTGCCACCAGCACGGCTATTAGCAATCAGCCCCAGCATTTT	CATSTAISNQPQHF
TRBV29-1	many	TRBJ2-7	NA	TGCAGCGTTGAAGCGCCGAATCTAGAGCAGTACTTC	CSVEAPNLEQYF
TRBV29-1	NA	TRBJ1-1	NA	TGTGCCTGGAGTGAACAGAGGAACACTGAAGCTTTCTTT	CAWSEQRNTEAFF
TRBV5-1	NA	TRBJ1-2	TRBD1	TGCGCCAGCAGTTACTCGATTCAGGACAGGGATGGCTACACCTTC	CASSYSIQDRDGYTF
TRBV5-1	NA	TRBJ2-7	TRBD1	TGCGCCAGCAGCCCAACAGGGGGCGGACGCGTAAGATACGAGCAGTACTTC	CASSPTGGGRVRYEQYF
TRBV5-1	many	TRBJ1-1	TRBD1	TGCGCCAGCAGCGTCGACAGGGACACTGAAGCTTTCTTT	CASSVDRDTEAFF
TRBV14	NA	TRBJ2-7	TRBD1	TGTGCCTGCAGCCAAGGGACAGGGGGCTGGTCCTACGAGCAGTACTTC	CACSQGTGGWSYEQYF
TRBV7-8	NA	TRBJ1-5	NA	TGTGCCAGCAGCTCTCCCCTAAAGACGAGACAGGCTAGCAATCAGCCCCAGCATTTT	CASSSPLKTRQASNQPQHF
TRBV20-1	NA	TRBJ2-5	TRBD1	TGCAGTGCTAACACAGGGGTAGAGACCCAGTACTTC	CSANTGVETQYF
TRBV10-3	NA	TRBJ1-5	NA	TGTGCCAGCAGCCGCACCGTACAGGGAGTGAGCAATCAGCCCCAGCATTTT	CASSRTVQGVSNQPQHF
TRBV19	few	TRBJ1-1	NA	TGTGCCAGTAGTACCGCCGAGAGGGTGTTCGAACTGAACACTGAAGCTTTCTTT	CASSTAERVFELNTEAFF
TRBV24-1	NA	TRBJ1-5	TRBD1	TGTGCCACCAGTGATCCAGACAGGGGCCGCGAGCATTTT	CATSDPDRGREHF
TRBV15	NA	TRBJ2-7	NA	TGTGCCACCAGCAGAGACCGGGTTCTTGTGAATGAGCAGTACTTC	CATSRDRVLVNEQYF
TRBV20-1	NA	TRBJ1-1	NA	TGCAGTGCTAGTGGGACTGAAGATTTCTTT	CSASGTEDFF
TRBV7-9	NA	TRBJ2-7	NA	TGTGCCAGCAGCCAAGCGGGACAGTACTACGAGCAGTACTTC	CASSQAGQYYEQYF
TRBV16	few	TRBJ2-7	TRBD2	TGTGCCAGCAGCCTGTCCGGGGCTAGCGGGATCTCCTACGAGCAGTACTTC	CASSLSGASGISYEQYF
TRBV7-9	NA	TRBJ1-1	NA	TGTGCCAGCAGCGTGGAAGGAAGCACTGAAGCTTTCTTT	CASSVEGSTEAFF
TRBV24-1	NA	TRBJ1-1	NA	TGTGCCACCAGTGGGACCTACGCGGACACTGAAGCTTTCTTT	CATSGTYADTEAFF
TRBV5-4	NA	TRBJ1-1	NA	TGTGCCAGCAGCTCGGGGGGCTTTTACAAAGGCACTGAAGCTTTCTTT	CASSSGGFYKGTEAFF
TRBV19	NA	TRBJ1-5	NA	TGTGCCAGTAGTCGGCAGGGTTCTGGTGGGAGCAATCTGCCCCAGCATTTT	CASSRQGSGGSNLPQHF
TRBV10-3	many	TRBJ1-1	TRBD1	TGTGCCATCAGTACGACAGGGAGAAACACTGAAGCTTTCTTT	CAISTTGRNTEAFF
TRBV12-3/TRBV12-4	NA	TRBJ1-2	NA	TGTGCCAGCAGACGGAAGACAGGTGTCTATGGCTACACCTTC	CASRRKTGVYGYTF
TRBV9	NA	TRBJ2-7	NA	TGTGCCAGCAGCGTAAACCGGGACAACCGACGGGAGCAGTACTTC	CASSVNRDNRREQYF
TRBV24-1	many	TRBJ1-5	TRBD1	TGTGCCACCAGGGAGACAGGGGACAACAATCAGCCCCAGCATTTT	CATRETGDNNQPQHF
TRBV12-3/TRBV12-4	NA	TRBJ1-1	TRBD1	TGTGCCAGCATCATCGGGACAGCGTCAAACACTGAAGCTTTCTTT	CASIIGTASNTEAFF
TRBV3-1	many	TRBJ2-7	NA	TGTGCCAACCGAACTAGTCAGGACGAGCAGTACTTC	CANRTSQDEQYF
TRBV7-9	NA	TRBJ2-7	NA	TGTGCCAGCAGCGTAGGGTCCCGGGCCTACGAGCAGTACTTC	CASSVGSRAYEQYF
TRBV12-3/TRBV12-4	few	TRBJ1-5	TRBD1	TGTGCCAGCAGTTTTTCAGGGGGGGGTCAGCCCCAGCATTTT	CASSFSGGGQPQHF
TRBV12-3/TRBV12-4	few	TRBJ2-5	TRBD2	TGTGCCAGCAGTTTCGGGGGGAGCCAAGAGACCCAGTACTTC	CASSFGGSQETQYF
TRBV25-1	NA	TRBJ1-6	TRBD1	TGTGCCAGCAGTGAGGACCGGGACAGGGTTTCACCCCTCCACTTT	CASSEDRDRVSPLHF
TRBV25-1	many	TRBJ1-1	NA	TGTGCCAGCAGTGAGCGCGGGTTTGGTGAAGCTTTCTTT	CASSERGFGEAFF
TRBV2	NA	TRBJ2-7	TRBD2	TGTGCCAGCAGTGATAGGACTAGCGGGAGGGCCTCTTTCGAGCAGTACTTC	CASSDRTSGRASFEQYF
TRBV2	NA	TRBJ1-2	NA	TGTGCCGGCAGTGAGTCGGCAGGAACCTATGGCTACACCTTC	CAGSESAGTYGYTF
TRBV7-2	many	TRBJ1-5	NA	TGTGCCAGCAGCTTTTCATCTGGTCAGCCCCAGCATTTT	CASSFSSGQPQHF
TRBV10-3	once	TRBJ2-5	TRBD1	TGTGCCATCAGACGGGACAGTCAAGAGACCCAGTACTTC	CAIRRDSQETQYF
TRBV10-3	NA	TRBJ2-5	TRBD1	TGTGCCACTGTAGGCGGGACAGGGGTACAAGAGACCCAGTACTTC	CATVGGTGVQETQYF
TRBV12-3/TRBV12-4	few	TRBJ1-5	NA	TGTGCCAGCAATCAGGGAGGCCAGCCCCAGCATTTT	CASNQGGQPQHF
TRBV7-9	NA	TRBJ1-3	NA	TGTGCCAGCAGCTTATGGGTTTCGTCTGGAAACACCATATATTTT	CASSLWVSSGNTIYF
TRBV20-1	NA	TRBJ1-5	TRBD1	TGCAGCGTTGCACCCCGGGACAGGGGTAGCAATCAGCCCCAGCATTTT	CSVAPRDRGSNQPQHF
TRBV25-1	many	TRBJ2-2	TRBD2	TGTGCCAGCAGTCCTAGGACTAGCGGGAGACCCGGGGAGCTGTTTTTT	CASSPRTSGRPGELFF
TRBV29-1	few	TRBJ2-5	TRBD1	TGCAGCGTTGAGACAGGGGATGGGGAGACCCAGTACTTC	CSVETGDGETQYF
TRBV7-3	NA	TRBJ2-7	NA	TGTGCCAGCAGCTTGGTCCAGGGGGGAGCCTACGAGCAGTACTTC	CASSLVQGGAYEQYF
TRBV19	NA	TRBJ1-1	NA	TGTGCCAGTAGTCCCCGTGGTTACATGAACACTGAAGCTTTCTTT	CASSPRGYMNTEAFF
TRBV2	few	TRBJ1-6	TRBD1	TGTGCCAGCAGCCTCGGGACAGGGACTTCACCCCTCCACTTT	CASSLGTGTSPLHF
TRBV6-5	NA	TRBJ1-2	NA	TGTGCCAGCAGTTCCGGGAGGCGGTATGGCTACACCTTC	CASSSGRRYGYTF
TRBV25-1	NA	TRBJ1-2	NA	TGTGCCAGCTCACCACCGGCACCCGCCGGGCCTTATGGCTACACCTTC	CASSPPAPAGPYGYTF
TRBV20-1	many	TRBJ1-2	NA	TGCAGTGCTAGAGATCCTGGGGCTAACTATGGCTACACCTTC	CSARDPGANYGYTF